This TCR beta chain comes out of a study of T cells after yellow fever vaccination. The sample holds many counts of this clonotype. What it binds is not known. A process of 5'RACE template switching, which added a universal primer site and UMIs, was used to make TCR cDNA. TCRdb passed the 5' RACE reads through MiXCR, listing each CDR3 protein once. The sample lists about 300,000 distinct CDR3 sequences; roughly 8.7% were seen once. Regarding the study as a whole: Contaminants from the bulk population, in the form of abundant clonotypes, could be found in FACS-sorted repertoires.

The receptor's source is a man aged 18 to 29 who received the YFV17D yellow fever vaccine. The sequenced sample was CD4+ T cells sorted from PBMCs, obtained 5 days after the yellow fever booster vaccination.

The CDR3 DNA reads TGTGCCAGCAGCCCCGTGCAGGCTAGCACAGATACGCAGTATTTT. As protein: CASSPVQASTDTQYF. The rearrangement links TRBV12-3 or TRBV12-4 to TRBJ2-3, with D unresolved. Trimming cost V 6 bases and J 0 bases, with 13 bases left between them. The CDR3 spans 15 residues.